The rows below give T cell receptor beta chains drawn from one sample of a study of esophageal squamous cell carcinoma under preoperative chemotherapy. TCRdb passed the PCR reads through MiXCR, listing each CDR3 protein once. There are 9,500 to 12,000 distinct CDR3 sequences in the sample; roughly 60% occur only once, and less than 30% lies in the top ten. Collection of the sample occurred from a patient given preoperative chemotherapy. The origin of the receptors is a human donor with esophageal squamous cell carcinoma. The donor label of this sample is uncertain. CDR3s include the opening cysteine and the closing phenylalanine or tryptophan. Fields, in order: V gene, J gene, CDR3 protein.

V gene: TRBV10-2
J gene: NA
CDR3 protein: CASSDPPGEQYF

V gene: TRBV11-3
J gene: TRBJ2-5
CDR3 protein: CASSSRDRANEQYF

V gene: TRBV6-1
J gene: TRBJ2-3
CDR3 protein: CASAEFGGRDTETQYF

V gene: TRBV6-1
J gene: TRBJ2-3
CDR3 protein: CASWVSSNEQYF

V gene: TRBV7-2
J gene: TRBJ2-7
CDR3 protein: CASSKYDINEQYF

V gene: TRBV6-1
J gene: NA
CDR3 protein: CASSPPGLANEQYF

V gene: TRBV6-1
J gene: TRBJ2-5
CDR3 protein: CASSESGGIETQYF

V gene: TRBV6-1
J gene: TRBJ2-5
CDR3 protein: CASNTGTSRATQYF

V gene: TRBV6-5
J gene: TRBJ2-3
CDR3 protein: CVSSDSGVSAKNTQYF

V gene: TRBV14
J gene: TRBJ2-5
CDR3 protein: CASSHKATQYF

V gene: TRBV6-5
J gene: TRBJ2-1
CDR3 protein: CASSYPGLAGDYNEQFF

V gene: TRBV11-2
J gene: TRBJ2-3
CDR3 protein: CASSSHTGGSTDTQYF

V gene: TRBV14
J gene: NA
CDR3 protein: CASSQGTSVRSYNEQYF

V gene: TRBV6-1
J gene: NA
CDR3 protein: CASSSGTAAYEQYF

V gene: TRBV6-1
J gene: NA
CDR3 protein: CASRAGGQETQFF

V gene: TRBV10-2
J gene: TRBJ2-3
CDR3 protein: CAASGGTYPETQYF

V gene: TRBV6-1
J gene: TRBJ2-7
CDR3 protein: CASSPRQGLYEQYF

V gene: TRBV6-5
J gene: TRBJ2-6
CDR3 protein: CASSYSAGSSGANVLTF

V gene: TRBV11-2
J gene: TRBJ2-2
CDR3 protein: CASSLVFSWNTGELFF

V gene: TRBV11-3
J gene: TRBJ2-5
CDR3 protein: CASSLGQYQETQYF

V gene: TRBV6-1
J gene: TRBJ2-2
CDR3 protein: CASSPSGSNTGELFF

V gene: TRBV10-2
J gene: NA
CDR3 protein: CAGSGVAGTETQYF

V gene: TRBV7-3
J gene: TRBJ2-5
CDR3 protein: CASSRLDQETQYF

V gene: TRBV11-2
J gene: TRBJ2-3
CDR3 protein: CASSSWEFSTETQYF

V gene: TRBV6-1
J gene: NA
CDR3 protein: CASSEYSISYEQFF

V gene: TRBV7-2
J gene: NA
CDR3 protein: CASSLGRQNYEQYF

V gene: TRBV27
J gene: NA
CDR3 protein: CASSLSGTSGYFSSYEQYF

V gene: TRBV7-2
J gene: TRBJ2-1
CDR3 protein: CASSWGVGGYNEQFF

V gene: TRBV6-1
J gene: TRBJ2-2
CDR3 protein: CARGYANTGELFF

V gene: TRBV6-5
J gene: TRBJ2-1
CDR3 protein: CASSSDQGFHNEQFF

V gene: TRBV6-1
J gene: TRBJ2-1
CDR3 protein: CASSEAAGGPQEQFF

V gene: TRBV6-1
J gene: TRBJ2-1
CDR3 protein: CASSTTGIVREQFF

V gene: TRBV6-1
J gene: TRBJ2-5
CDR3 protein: CASTAGEGDRGPETQYF

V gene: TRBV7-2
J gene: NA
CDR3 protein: CAGSLDEGSQYF

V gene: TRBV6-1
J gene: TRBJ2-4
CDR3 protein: CASSDLGRCYTNTQYF

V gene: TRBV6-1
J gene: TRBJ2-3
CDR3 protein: CAGRGTLSTNTQYF

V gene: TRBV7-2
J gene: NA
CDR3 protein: CASSREGGGGETQYF

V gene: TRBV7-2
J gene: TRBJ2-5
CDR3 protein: CASSLVPSGEIQYF

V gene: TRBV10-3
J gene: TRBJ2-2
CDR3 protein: CEGCANSGELFF

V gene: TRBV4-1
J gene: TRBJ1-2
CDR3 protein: CASSQDGYRGNYGYTF

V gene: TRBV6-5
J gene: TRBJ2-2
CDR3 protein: CASSYQDTGELFF

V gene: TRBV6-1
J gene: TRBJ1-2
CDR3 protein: CASRQGEYGYTF

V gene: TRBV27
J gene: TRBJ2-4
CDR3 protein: CATNGRGRRAKNMQYF

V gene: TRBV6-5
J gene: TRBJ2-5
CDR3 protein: CASSLYRAFLETQYF

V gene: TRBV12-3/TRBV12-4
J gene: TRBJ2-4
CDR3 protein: CASSGTGKNIQYF

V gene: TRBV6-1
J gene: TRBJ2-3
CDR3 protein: CASIMGGGTDTQYF

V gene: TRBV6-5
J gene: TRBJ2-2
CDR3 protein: CASSYSSGTGELFF

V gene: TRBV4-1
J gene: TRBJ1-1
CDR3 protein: CASSHLGQGGTEAFF

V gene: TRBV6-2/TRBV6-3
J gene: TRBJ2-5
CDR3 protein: CASSYSPTSGYNEQYF

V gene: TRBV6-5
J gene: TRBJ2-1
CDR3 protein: CASSYSSRGGRTHQLF

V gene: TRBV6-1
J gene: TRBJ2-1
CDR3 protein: CASSESLAGDEQFF

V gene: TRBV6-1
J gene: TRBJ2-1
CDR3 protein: CASSEFIRGDEQFF

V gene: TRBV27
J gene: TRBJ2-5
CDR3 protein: CASRVSGGGNQETQYF

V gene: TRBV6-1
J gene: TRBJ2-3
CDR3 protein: CASGGGGGGDKDTQYF

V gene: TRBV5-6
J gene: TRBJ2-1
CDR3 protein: CASSFIVRADEQFF